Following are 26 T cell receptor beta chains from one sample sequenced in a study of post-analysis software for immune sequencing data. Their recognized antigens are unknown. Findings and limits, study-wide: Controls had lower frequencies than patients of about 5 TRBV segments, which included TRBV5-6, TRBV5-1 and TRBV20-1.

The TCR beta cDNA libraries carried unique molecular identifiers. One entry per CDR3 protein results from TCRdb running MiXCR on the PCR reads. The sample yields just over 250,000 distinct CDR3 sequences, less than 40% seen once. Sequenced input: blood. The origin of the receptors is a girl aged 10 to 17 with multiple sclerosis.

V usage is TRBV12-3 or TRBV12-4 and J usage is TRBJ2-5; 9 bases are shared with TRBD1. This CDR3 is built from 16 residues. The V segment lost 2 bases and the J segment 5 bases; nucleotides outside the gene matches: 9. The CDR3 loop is CASSLSAQGAGETQYF. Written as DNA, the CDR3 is TGTGCCAGCAGTTTAAGCGCACAGGGGGCTGGGGAGACCCAGTACTTC.

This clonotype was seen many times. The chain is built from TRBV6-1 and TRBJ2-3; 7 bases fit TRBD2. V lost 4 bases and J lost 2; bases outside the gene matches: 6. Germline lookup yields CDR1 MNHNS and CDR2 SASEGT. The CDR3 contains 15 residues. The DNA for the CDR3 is TGTGCCAGCAGTGCTAGCGGACTCTACACAGATACGCAGTATTTT. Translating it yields CASSASGLYTDTQYF.

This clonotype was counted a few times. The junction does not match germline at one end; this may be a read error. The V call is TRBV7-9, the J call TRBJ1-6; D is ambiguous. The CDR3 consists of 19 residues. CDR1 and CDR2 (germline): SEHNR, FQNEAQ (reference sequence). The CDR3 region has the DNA TGTGCCAGCAGCTCCTCCCGGGCCGAGGGATCAAGAGGAGGTTCACCCCCCCACTTT. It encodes CASSSSRAEGSRGGSPPHF.

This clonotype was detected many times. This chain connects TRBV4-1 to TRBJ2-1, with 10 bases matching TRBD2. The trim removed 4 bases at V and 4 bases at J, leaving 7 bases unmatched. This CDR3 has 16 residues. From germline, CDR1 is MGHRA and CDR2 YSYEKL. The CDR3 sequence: CASSLASGRPYNEQFF. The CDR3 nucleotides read TGCGCCAGCAGCCTCGCTAGCGGGAGACCTTACAATGAGCAGTTCTTC.

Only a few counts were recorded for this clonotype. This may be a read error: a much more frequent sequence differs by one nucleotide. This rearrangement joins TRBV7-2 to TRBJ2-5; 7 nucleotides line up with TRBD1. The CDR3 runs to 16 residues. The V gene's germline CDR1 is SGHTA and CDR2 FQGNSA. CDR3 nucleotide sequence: TGTGCCAGCAGCTTAGGACAGGGATGGTACCAAGGGACCCAGTACTTC. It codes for CASSLGQGWYQGTQYF.

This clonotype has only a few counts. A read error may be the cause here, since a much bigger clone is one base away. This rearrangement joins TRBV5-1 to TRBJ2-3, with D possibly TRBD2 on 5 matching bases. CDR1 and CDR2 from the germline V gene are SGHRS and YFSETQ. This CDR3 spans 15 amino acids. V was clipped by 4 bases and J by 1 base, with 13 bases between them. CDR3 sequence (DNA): TGCGCCAGCAGCCTAAGAGGAGGTGGCACAGATACGCAGTATTTT. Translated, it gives CASSLRGGGTDTQYF.

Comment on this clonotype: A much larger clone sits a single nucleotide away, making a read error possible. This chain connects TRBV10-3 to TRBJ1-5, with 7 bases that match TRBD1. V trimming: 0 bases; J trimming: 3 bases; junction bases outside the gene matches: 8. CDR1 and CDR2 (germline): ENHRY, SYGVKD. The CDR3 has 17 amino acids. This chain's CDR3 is CAISESNRGAFNQPQHF. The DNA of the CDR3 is TGTGCCATCAGTGAGTCAAACAGGGGTGCCTTCAATCAGCCCCAGCATTTT.

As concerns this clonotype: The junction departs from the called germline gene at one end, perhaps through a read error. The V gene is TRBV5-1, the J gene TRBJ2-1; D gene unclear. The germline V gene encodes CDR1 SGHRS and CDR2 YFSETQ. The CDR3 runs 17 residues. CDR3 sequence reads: CASSLGCTGRPMDEQVF. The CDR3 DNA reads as TGCGCCAGCAGCTTGGGGTGCACGGGCAGGCCCATGGATGAGCAGGTCTTC.

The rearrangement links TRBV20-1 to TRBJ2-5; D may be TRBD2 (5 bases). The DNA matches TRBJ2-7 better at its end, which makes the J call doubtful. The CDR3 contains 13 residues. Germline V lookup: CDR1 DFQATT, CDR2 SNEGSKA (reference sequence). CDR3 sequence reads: CSAREGRDYEQYF. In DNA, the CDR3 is TGCAGTGCTAGAGAAGGACGGGACTACGAGCAGTACTTC.

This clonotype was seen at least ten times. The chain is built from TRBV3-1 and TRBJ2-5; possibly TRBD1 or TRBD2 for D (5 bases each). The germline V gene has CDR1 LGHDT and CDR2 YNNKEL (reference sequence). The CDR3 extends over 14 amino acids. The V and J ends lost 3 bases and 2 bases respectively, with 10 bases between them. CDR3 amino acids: CASSQRGRQETQYF. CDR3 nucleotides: TGTGCCAGCAGCCAGAGGGGTAGGCAAGAGACCCAGTACTTC.

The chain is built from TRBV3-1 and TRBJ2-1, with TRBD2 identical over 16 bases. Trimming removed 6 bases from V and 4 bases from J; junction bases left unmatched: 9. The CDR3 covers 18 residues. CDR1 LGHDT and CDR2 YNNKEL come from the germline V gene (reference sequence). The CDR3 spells CASRPGTSGRALYNEQFF. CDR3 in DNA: TGTGCCAGCAGGCCCGGGACTAGCGGGAGGGCCCTATACAATGAGCAGTTCTTC.

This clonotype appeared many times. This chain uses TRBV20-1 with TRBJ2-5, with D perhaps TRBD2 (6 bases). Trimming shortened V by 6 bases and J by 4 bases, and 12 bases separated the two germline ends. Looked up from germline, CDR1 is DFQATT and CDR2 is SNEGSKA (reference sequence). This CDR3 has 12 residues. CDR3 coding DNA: TGCAGTGCACTCATGGGGGGAGAGACCCAGTACTTC. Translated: CSALMGGETQYF.

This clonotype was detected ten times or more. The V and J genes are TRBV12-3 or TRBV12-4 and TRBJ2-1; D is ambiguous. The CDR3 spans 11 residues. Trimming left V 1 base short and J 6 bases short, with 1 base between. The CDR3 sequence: CASSLGNEQFF. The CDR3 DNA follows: TGTGCCAGCAGTTTAGGCAATGAGCAGTTCTTC.

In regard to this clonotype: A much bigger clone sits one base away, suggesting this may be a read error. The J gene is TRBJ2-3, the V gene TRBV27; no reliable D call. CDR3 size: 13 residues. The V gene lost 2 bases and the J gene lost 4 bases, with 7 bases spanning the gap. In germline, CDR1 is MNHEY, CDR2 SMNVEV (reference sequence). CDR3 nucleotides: TGTGCCAGCAGTTTAAGGGTAGCAGATACGCAGTATTTT. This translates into CASSLRVADTQYF.

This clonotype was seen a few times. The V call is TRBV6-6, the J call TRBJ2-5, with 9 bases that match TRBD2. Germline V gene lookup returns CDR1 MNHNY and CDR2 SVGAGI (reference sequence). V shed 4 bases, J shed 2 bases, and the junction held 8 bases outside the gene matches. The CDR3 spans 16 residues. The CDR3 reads CASSWGPSGVQETQYF. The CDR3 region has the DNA TGTGCCAGCAGTTGGGGGCCTAGCGGGGTTCAAGAGACCCAGTACTTC.

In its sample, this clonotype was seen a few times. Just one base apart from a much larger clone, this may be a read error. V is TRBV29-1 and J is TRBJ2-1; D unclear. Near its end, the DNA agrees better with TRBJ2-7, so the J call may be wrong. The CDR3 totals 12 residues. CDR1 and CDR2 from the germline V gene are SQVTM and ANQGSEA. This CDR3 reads CSVAGFYNEQYF. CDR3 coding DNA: TGCAGCGTTGCTGGGTTCTACAATGAGCAGTACTTC.

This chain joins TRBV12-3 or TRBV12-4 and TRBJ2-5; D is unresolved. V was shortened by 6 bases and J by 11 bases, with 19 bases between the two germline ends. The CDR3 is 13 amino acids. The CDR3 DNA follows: TGTGCCAGCAGCTATCAAGACCGGTTCCGTCAGTACTTC. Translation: CASSYQDRFRQYF.

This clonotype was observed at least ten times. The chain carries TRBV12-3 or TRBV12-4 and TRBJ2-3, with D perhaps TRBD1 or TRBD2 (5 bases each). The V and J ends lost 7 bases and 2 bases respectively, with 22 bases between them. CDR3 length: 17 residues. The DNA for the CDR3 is TGTGCCAGCACTAAACCCGGTGGGGCGAGGGACACAGATACGCAGTATTTT. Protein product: CASTKPGGARDTDTQYF.

The CDR3 coding sequence is TGCAGTGCTAGCCTCAGGGGGCTTTCCGGACTAGCGGCCAAAAACATTCAGTACTTC. It translates to CSASLRGLSGLAAKNIQYF. V gene TRBV20-1 combines with J gene TRBJ2-4, with D perhaps matching TRBD2 (9 bases). CDR1 and CDR2 (germline): DFQATT, SNEGSKA (reference sequence). The CDR3 sequence is 19 residues long. Trimming shortened V by 3 bases and J by 1 base, and 25 bases separated the two germline ends.

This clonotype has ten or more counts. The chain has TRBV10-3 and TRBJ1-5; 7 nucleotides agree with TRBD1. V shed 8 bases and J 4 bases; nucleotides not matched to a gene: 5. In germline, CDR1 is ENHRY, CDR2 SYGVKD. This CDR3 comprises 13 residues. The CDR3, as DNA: TGTGCCATCCGGGACAGTAGAAATCAGCCCCAGCATTTT. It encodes CAIRDSRNQPQHF.

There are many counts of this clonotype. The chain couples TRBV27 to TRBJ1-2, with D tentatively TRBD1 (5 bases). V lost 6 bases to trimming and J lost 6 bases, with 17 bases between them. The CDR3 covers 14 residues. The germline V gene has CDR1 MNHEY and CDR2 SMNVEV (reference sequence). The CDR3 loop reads CASSPLGAPNGYTF. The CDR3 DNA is TGTGCCAGCAGCCCCCTCGGGGCGCCCAATGGCTACACCTTC.

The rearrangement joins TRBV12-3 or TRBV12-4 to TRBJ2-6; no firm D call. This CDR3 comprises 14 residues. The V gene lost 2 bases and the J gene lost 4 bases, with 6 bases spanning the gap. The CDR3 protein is CASSLRPGANVLTF. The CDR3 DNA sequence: TGTGCCAGCAGTTTACGGCCCGGGGCCAACGTCCTGACTTTC.

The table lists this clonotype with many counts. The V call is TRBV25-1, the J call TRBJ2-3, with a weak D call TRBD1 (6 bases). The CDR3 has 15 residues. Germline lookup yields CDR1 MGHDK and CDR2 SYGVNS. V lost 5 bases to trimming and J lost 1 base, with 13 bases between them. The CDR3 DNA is TGTGCCAGCAGTCATGGTGGGGGCGGCACAGATACGCAGTATTTT. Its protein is CASSHGGGGTDTQYF. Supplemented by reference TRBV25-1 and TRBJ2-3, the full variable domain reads EADIYQTPRYLVIGTGKKITLECSQTMGHDKMYWYQQDPGMELHLIHYSYGVNSTEKGDLSSESTVSRIRTEHFPLTLESARPSHTSQYLCASSHGGGGTDTQYFGPGTRLTVL.

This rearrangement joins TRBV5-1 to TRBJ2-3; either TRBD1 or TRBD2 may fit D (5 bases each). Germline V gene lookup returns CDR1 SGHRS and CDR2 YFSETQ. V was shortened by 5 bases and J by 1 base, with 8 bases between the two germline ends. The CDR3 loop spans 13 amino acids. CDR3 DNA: TGCGCCAGCAGGACGGGACGCACAGATACGCAGTATTTT. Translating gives CASRTGRTDTQYF.

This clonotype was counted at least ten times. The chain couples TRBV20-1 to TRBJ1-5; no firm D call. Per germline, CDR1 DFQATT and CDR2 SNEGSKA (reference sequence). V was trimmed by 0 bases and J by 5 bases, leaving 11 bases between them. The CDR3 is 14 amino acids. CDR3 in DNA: TGCAGTGCTAGAGATCTTTCGCCCGATCAGCCCCAGCATTTT. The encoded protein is CSARDLSPDQPQHF.

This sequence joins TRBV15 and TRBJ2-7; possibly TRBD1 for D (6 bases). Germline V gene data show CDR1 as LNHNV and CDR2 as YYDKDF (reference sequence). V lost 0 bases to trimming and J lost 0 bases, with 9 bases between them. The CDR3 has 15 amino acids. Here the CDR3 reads CATSRDQGLSYEQYF. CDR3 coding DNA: TGTGCCACCAGCAGAGATCAGGGGCTCTCCTACGAGCAGTACTTC.